This paragraph covers one TCR beta chain sequence. Its specificity is unknown. This sample is part of a study of cytomegalovirus exposure and HLA in healthy donors. Both 60 Vbeta primers and 13 Jbeta primers went into the PCR. The assay was immunoSEQ multiplex PCR, and TCRdb's table has in-frame clones only and misses some. This sample's clone table lists 29,000 or so clones. This CDR3 comprises 15 residues. The V end lost 0 bases, the J end lost 4 bases, and 10 bases lay between the germline ends. Germline CDR1 SGDLS, CDR2 YYNGEE. Study-wide results and limits: Excluded: some indistinguishable V segments such as TRBV6-2 and TRBV6-3. With high specificity and sensitivity, the classifier reportedly diagnosed cytomegalovirus status. TCR beta sequences reportedly predicted the HLA-A and HLA-B alleles of most subjects accurately.

The receptor comes from a man under 40 in good health and CMV-seronegative. Sample: PBMCs. The V call is TRBV9, the J call TRBJ2-2, with D hard to call. DNA of the CDR3: TGTGCCAGCAGCGTAGCAAGCCTGCTCACCGGGGAGCTGTTTTTT. Translation: CASSVASLLTGELFF. The whole variable domain, remainder taken from reference TRBV9 and TRBJ2-2, is DSGVTQTPKHLITATGQRVTLRCSPRSGDLSVYWYQQSLDQGLQFLIQYYNGEERAKGNILERFSAQQFPDLHSELNLSSLELGDSALYFCASSVASLLTGELFFGEGSRLTVL.